This T cell receptor beta chain originates from a study of blood T cell repertoires in COVID-19. Libraries were prepared by immunoSEQ multiplex PCR; TCRdb keeps only in-frame clonotypes and omits some of them. The data show about 180,000 clones, about 88% seen once. Only one count was recorded for this clone. This CDR3 contains 18 residues. The V end lost 2 bases, the J end lost 1 base, and 20 bases lay between the germline ends. The germline CDR1 and CDR2 sequences are SEHNR and FQNEAQ (reference sequence). The V gene is TRBV7-9, the J gene TRBJ1-1; D is unresolved. This sequence was found in a young woman with active or convalescent COVID-19. Source material: peripheral blood. The CDR3, as DNA: TGTGCCAGCAGCTTATCGGTTTTGGGATTAGCGGGGAACACTGAAGCTTTCTTT. Translation gives CASSLSVLGLAGNTEAFF.